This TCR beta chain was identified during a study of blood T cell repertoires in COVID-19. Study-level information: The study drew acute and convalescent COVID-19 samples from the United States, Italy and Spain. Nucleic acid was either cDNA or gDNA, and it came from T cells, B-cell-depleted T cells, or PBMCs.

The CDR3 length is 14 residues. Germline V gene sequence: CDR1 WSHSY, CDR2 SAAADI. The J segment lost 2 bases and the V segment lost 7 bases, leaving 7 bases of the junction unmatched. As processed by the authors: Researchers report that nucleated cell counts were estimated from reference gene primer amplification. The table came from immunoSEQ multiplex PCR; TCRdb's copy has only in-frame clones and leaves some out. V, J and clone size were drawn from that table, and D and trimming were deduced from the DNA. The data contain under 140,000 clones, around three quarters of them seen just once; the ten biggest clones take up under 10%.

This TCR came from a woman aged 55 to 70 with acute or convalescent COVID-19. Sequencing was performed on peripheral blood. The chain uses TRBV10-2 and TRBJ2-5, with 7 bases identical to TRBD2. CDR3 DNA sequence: TGCGCCAGCACGCGGGGGTTGAGGCAAGAGACCCAGTACTTC. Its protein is CASTRGLRQETQYF.